These 16 T cell receptor beta chains share one sample of origin, sequenced in a study of blood T cells in healthy people across ages. A second PCR, run for about 7 to 11 cycles, used a sample-barcoded 5' primer plus a J-beta primer mix. TCRdb re-derived calls from the 5' RACE reads in MiXCR, one entry per CDR3 protein. The table includes 800,000 to 950,000 distinct CDR3 sequences, 40% to 60% detected once. Sample: blood. These TCRs come from a man aged 30 to 45 in good health.

This clonotype was seen only once. A clone one base away is much larger, so this may be a read error. The chain joins TRBV29-1 to TRBJ2-7; D not certain. CDR3 length: 11 residues. Trimming took 4 bases from V and 5 from J, leaving 9 bases between them. Germline lookup yields CDR1 SQVTM and CDR2 ANQGSEA. The CDR3 region has the DNA TGCAGCGTTGGAAGCAATGACGAGCAGTACTTC. Its translation is CSVGSNDEQYF.

V is TRBV6-2 or TRBV6-3 and J is TRBJ1-6; 7 bases map to TRBD1. The germline V gene has CDR1 MNHEY and CDR2 SVGEGT. The CDR3 consists of 16 residues. J gave up 9 bases and V 5 bases, and 13 bases lay outside the gene matches. CDR3 DNA sequence: TGTGCCAGCAGTGACGACAGGGACTCAAATAGTTCACCCCTCCACTTT. Residues: CASSDDRDSNSSPLHF.

In this sample, this clonotype turned up many times. The CDR3 DNA reads TGTGCCAGCAGCTTGGCAGGAGCGCAGTATTTT. This gives the protein CASSLAGAQYF. This chain links TRBV5-4 with TRBJ2-3; D gene uncertain. The CDR3 is 11 residues long. The germline V gene has CDR1 SGHNT and CDR2 YYREEE (reference sequence). V was pared by 0 bases and J by 10 bases, with 6 bases between.

The chain combines TRBV20-1 with TRBJ2-2, with D possibly called TRBD1 or TRBD2 (6 bases each). Germline CDR1 and CDR2: DFQATT and SNEGSKA (reference sequence). This CDR3 region has 15 residues. The V and J ends lost 0 bases and 0 bases respectively, with 8 bases between them. The CDR3 here is CSAREGGSNTGELFF. CDR3 in DNA: TGCAGTGCTAGAGAGGGGGGCTCGAACACCGGGGAGCTGTTTTTT.

The chain carries TRBV5-6 and TRBJ2-3, with 7 bases matching TRBD1. Per the germline V gene, CDR1 is SGHDT and CDR2 is YYEEEE. V shed 3 bases and J 1 base; nucleotides not matched to a gene: 5. CDR3 length equals 15 residues. The CDR3 DNA follows: TGTGCCAGCAGCTCACTGCAGGGGGGCACAGATACGCAGTATTTT. Translation gives CASSSLQGGTDTQYF.

Only one count was recorded for this clonotype. As DNA, the CDR3 is TGCAGTGCTTCACCGGTAAAGACCCAGTACTTC. It specifies CSASPVKTQYF. This chain connects TRBV20-1 to TRBJ2-7; D gene unclear. The J call may be in error: the DNA end matches TRBJ2-5 better. The CDR3 has 11 residues. The germline V gene encodes CDR1 DFQATT and CDR2 SNEGSKA (reference sequence).

This clonotype was recorded a few times. V is TRBV7-2 and J is TRBJ2-7; TRBD2 might be the D (7 bases). This CDR3 has 14 residues. V was pared by 2 bases and J by 5 bases, with 13 bases between. In germline, CDR1 is SGHTA, CDR2 FQGNSA. CDR3 coding DNA: TGTGCCAGCAGCTTAAGGGGGGGCTTCGACGAGCAGTACTTC. Translating it yields CASSLRGGFDEQYF.

V and J are TRBV29-1 and TRBJ2-7, with D perhaps being TRBD1 or TRBD2 (6 bases each). This CDR3 contains 14 residues. The germline V gene has CDR1 SQVTM and CDR2 ANQGSEA. V gave up 1 base and J gave up 3 bases, with 13 bases separating them. The DNA of the CDR3 is TGCAGCGTTGAAGCCGGGGGCCAGGGCTACGAGCAGTACTTC. This codes for CSVEAGGQGYEQYF.

This clonotype showed up just a few times. This chain joins TRBV20-1 and TRBJ1-5; 9 positions match TRBD1. V gave up 2 bases and J gave up 6 bases; unmatched junction bases: 8. Germline V gene data show CDR1 as DFQATT and CDR2 as SNEGSKA (reference sequence). This CDR3 region has 15 residues. The DNA of the CDR3 is TGCAGTGCTAGAACCCCGGGACAGGGTTTTCAGCCCCAGCATTTT. Protein sequence: CSARTPGQGFQPQHF.

This clonotype was seen more than once but under ten times. For the CDR3, the DNA is TGCGCCAGCAGCTCCATCGGGGCCCTGAATCTGGATACGCAGTATTTT. This codes for CASSSIGALNLDTQYF. The chain employs TRBV5-1 and TRBJ2-3, with D perhaps matching TRBD1 or TRBD2 (5 bases each). This CDR3 is built from 16 residues. Germline V gives CDR1 SGHRS, CDR2 YFSETQ. The germline V and J ends were trimmed by 3 bases and 6 bases, with 20 bases remaining between them.

This clonotype was picked up many times. The chain joins TRBV4-3 to TRBJ2-7; D is perhaps TRBD1 (5 bases). Germline V gene lookup returns CDR1 LGHNA and CDR2 YSLEER. The V and J ends lost 0 bases and 3 bases respectively, with 12 bases between them. The length of the CDR3 is 15 residues. This CDR3 reads CASSQEGVGNYEQYF. For the CDR3, the DNA is TGCGCCAGCAGCCAAGAAGGGGTGGGGAACTACGAGCAGTACTTC.

The chain links TRBV28 to TRBJ2-2; D is possibly TRBD1 or TRBD2 (5 bases each). CDR3 length: 16 amino acids. Trimming pared 5 bases from V and 1 base from J, leaving 14 bases between. Germline CDR1 is MDHEN and CDR2 is SYDVKM. CDR3 bases: TGTGCCAGCAGTCTATTGTATGGGGGGAACACCGGGGAGCTGTTTTTT. It codes for CASSLLYGGNTGELFF.

The V call is TRBV7-9, the J call TRBJ1-1; the match to TRBD1 covers 8 bases. V dropped 5 bases and J dropped 3; count of bases not matched to a gene: 8. This CDR3 has 15 residues. The germline V gene encodes CDR1 SEHNR and CDR2 FQNEAQ (reference sequence). The CDR3 DNA sequence: TGTGCCAGCAGCCTCGGACAGGGTTTGGACACTGAAGCTTTCTTT. Amino acids: CASSLGQGLDTEAFF.

This clonotype was observed a few times. The chain couples TRBV7-9 to TRBJ1-2; D unclear. Germline assignment: CDR1 SEHNR and CDR2 FQNEAQ (reference sequence). The V and J ends lost 1 base and 1 base respectively, with 10 bases between them. This CDR3 has 15 amino acids. The CDR3 bases are TGTGCCAGCAGCTTAGAACTTGGCATTAACTATGGCTACACCTTC. This codes for CASSLELGINYGYTF.

The V call is TRBV20-1, the J call TRBJ2-3, with D hard to call. V shed 1 base and J shed 2 bases, with 10 bases lying between them. CDR3 size: 14 residues. Germline CDR1 reads DFQATT; CDR2 reads SNEGSKA (reference sequence). CDR3 sequence (DNA): TGCAGTGCTAGAGCCACGGTCGACACAGATACGCAGTATTTT. Translation gives CSARATVDTDTQYF.

CDR3 loop: CSVVGGTGSYEQYF. Here the CDR3 DNA reads TGCAGCGTTGTCGGTGGGACAGGGTCCTACGAGCAGTACTTC. J is TRBJ2-7 and V is TRBV29-1, with TRBD1 matching over 9 bases. With V trimmed by 4 bases and J by 1 base, 5 bases remained unmatched. This CDR3 has 14 amino acids. CDR1 and CDR2 (germline): SQVTM, ANQGSEA.